This T cell receptor beta chain was captured by sequencing in a study of brain metastases from non-small cell lung cancer. General observations from the study: Metastases had sparse T cells but largely shared repertoires with primaries. T-cell clones appeared expanded in 60% to 75% of brain metastases relative to matched primary tumors. Fewer infiltrating T cells were found in brain metastases than primaries.

V was trimmed by 7 bases and J by 1 base, leaving 14 bases between them. This CDR3 is built from 14 residues. Germline values: CDR1 SGHRS, CDR2 YFSETQ. Using immunoSEQ multiplex PCR, the repertoire was profiled, and TCRdb retains in-frame clones only, with some absent. The sample consists of over 1,000 clones, approximately 83% of them appearing once. In the case of this clone: What it binds is not known.

The chain employs TRBV5-1 and TRBJ1-1; no clear D. Specimen: tissue from a brain metastasis. The source is a donor over 35 with non-small cell lung cancer. CDR3 residues: CASGPWTANTEAFF. CDR3 DNA sequence: TGCGCCAGCGGTCCATGGACGGCGAACACTGAAGCTTTCTTT.